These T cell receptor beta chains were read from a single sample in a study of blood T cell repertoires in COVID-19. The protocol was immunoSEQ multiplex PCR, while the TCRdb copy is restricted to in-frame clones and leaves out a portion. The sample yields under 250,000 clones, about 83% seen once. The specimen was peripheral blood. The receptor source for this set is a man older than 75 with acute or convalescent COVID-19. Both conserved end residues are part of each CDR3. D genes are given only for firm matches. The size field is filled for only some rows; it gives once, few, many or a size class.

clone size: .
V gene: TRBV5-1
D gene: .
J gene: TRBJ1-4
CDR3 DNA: TGCGCCAGCAGCTTGCAGGGGATTTACGAAAAACTGTTTTTT
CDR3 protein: CASSLQGIYEKLFF

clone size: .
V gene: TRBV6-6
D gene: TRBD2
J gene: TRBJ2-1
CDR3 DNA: TGTGCCAGCAGTTTTCGGACTAGCGGGAGCAATGAGCAGTTCTTC
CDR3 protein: CASSFRTSGSNEQFF

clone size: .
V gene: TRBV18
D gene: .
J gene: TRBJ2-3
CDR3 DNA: TGTGCCAGCTCACCACCAGGACAGTTTAGCACAGATACGCAGTATTTT
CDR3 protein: CASSPPGQFSTDTQYF

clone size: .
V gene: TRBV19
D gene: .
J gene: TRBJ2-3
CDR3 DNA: TGTGCCAGTAGTGGACTCACAGATACGCAGTATTTT
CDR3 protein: CASSGLTDTQYF

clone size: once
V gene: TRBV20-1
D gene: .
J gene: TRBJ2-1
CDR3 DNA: TGCAGTGCCACCCGAGCCGAGCAGTTCTTC
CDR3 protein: CSATRAEQFF

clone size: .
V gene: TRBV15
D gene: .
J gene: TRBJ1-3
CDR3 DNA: TGTGCCACCAGCAAGGAGGTTTCGAACTTATATTTT
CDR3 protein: CATSKEVSNLYF

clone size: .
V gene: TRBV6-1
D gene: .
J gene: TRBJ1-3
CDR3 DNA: TGTGCCAGCAGTGAAAGCAAAGTCCCACCCGGAAACACCATATATTTT
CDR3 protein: CASSESKVPPGNTIYF

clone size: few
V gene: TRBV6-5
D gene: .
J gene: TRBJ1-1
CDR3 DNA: TGTGCCAGTACACTTGGGGTGGGAGGATCTGAAGCTTTCTTT
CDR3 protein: CASTLGVGGSEAFF

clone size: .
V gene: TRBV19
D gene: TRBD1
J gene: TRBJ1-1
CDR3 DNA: TGTGCCACGACAGGGGGCCAGTGGACCGGCACTGAAGCTTTCTTT
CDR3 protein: CATTGGQWTGTEAFF

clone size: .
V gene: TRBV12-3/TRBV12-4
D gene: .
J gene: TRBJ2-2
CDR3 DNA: TGTGCCAGCAGTTTAAGCGGCGGGGAGCTGTTTTTT
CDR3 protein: CASSLSGGELFF

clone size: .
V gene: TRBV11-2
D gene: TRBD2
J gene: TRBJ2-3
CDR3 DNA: TGTGCCAGCAGCTTAGCCGCCGCGGGGGGGCCTTACACAGATACGCAGTATTTT
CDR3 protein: CASSLAAAGGPYTDTQYF

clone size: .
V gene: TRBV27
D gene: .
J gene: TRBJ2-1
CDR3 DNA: TGTGCCAGCAGTTCGCCAAGGACTCTTTCCTACAATGAGCAGTTCTTC
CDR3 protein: CASSSPRTLSYNEQFF

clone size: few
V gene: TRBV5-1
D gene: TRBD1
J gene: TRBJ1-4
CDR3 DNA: TGCGCCAGCAGCTCTAACGTTCCGGGACAGATGAATGAAAAACTGTTTTTT
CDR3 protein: CASSSNVPGQMNEKLFF

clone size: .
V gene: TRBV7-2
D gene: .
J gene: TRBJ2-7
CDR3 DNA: TGTGCCAGCAGCGTCAGTGGCAGCTACGAGCAGTACTTC
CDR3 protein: CASSVSGSYEQYF

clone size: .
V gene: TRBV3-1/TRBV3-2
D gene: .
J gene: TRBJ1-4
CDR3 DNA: TGTGCCAGCAGCCGCGGGGGGCAGACTAATGAAAAACTGTTTTTT
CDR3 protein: CASSRGGQTNEKLFF

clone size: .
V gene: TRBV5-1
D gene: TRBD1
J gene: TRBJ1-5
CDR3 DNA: TGCGCCAGCAGCTTGGGACAGGGCGACAATCAGCCCCAGCATTTT
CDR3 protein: CASSLGQGDNQPQHF

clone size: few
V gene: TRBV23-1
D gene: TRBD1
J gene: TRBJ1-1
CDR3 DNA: TGCGCCAGCAGTCCAAAGGGGGCGAACACTGAAGCTTTCTTT
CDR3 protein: CASSPKGANTEAFF

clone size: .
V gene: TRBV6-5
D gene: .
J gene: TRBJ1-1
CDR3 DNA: TGTGCCAGCAGTATACAGGTAAAGAACACTGAAGCTTTCTTT
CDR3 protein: CASSIQVKNTEAFF

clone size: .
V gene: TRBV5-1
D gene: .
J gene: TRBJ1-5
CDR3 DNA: TGCGCCAGCAGCGCGTATAGCAATCAGCCCCAGCATTTT
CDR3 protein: CASSAYSNQPQHF

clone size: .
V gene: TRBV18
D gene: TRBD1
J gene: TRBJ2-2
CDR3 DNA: TGTGCCAGCTCACGGGGGACAGGGAGAACCGGGGAGCTGTTTTTT
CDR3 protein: CASSRGTGRTGELFF